A selection of T cell receptor beta chains follows, all from one sample in a study of read filtering for tumor transcriptome and immune sequencing. In TCRdb, the reads were re-called with MiXCR into one record per CDR3 protein. The sample includes 60,000 to 80,000 distinct CDR3 sequences, approximately 15% of them seen just once. Sample: a population of CD138-negative cells sorted from bone marrow. These receptor sequences come from a donor at least 40 years old with multiple myeloma. Both conserved end residues are part of each CDR3. The D gene is left open where the match is weak. Some rows have no size entry. The others give once, few or many, or a class for an expanded clone.

>TRBJ2-3|TRBD1|15|TRBV10-3|few
CAIGRQGQNTDTQYF
TGTGCCATCGGCCGACAGGGACAAAACACGGATACGCAGTATTTT
>TRBJ2-5|.|12|TRBV7-2|few
CASSLRQETQYF
TGTGCCAGCAGCTTACGGCAAGAGACCCAGTACTTC
>TRBJ2-2|.|15|TRBV29-1|many
CSVGESGVLTGELFF
TGCAGCGTTGGAGAGTCGGGAGTATTGACCGGGGAGCTGTTTTTT
>TRBJ2-2|.|16|TRBV19|many
CASSKGRPRNTGELFF
TGTGCCAGTAGTAAAGGACGGCCGAGGAACACCGGGGAGCTGTTTTTT
>TRBJ2-1|.|18|TRBV6-2/TRBV6-3|many
CASSYSTGDYFLIHEQFF
TGTGCCAGCAGTTACTCGACGGGCGACTATTTTCTTATCCATGAGCAGTTCTTC
>TRBJ1-5|.|13|TRBV7-3|many
CASSRGVNQPQHF
TGTGCCAGCAGCAGAGGGGTTAATCAGCCCCAGCATTTT
>TRBJ2-7|TRBD1|15|TRBV23-1|once
CASNKGGQGRDEQYF
TGCGCCAGCAATAAAGGCGGACAGGGGAGGGACGAGCAGTACTTC
>TRBJ2-1|.|14|TRBV5-5|many
CASSLVGSYNEQFF
TGTGCCAGCAGCTTGGTCGGATCCTACAATGAGCAGTTCTTC
>TRBJ2-4|.|14|TRBV20-1|many
CSARDVGSGDIQYF
TGCAGTGCTAGAGATGTGGGCAGCGGAGACATTCAGTACTTC
>TRBJ2-5|.|12|TRBV7-9|many
CASSPPLGTQYF
TGTGCCAGCAGCCCCCCATTGGGGACCCAGTACTTC
>TRBJ2-5|.|20|TRBV21-1|few
CASTPVLGTSGRARQETQYF
TGTGCCAGCACCCCTGTCCTCGGGACTAGCGGGAGGGCCCGCCAAGAGACCCAGTACTTC
>TRBJ2-1|TRBD2|15|TRBV7-9|many
CASSPPSGEYNEQFF
TGTGCCAGCAGCCCCCCTAGCGGGGAGTACAATGAGCAGTTCTTC
>TRBJ1-1|.|14|TRBV19|many
CASTGREEDTEAFF
TGTGCCAGTACTGGGAGGGAGGAGGACACTGAAGCTTTCTTT
>TRBJ2-3|.|13|TRBV6-4|.
CASSARDGDTQYF
TGTGCCAGCAGTGCGCGGGATGGAGATACGCAGTATTTT
>TRBJ2-7|TRBD1|15|TRBV19|few
CASSQRDRGTYEQYF
TGTGCCAGTAGCCAGAGGGACAGGGGAACCTACGAGCAGTACTTC
>TRBJ2-7|TRBD2|15|TRBV7-9|.
CASSRSSGSSYEQYF
TGTGCCAGCAGCCGGTCTAGCGGGAGCTCCTACGAGCAGTACTTC
>TRBJ2-5|TRBD2|14|TRBV12-3/TRBV12-4|many
CASSLLAGSGTQYF
TGTGCCAGCAGTTTACTAGCGGGCAGCGGGACCCAGTACTTC
>TRBJ2-2|.|14|TRBV6-2/TRBV6-3|few
CASAQRLDTGELFF
TGTGCCAGCGCTCAGAGACTAGACACCGGGGAGCTGTTTTTT
>TRBJ2-1|.|16|TRBV7-3|.
CASSLLGLSVGNEQFF
TGTGCCAGCAGCTTACTCGGACTATCGGTCGGCAATGAGCAGTTCTTC
>TRBJ2-2|TRBD1|15|TRBV25-1|many
CASSSGQGYTGELFF
TGTGCCAGCAGTTCGGGACAGGGGTACACCGGGGAGCTGTTTTTT
>TRBJ1-1|.|15|TRBV28|many
CASSLSGFGATEAFF
TGTGCCAGCAGTTTATCGGGATTTGGGGCCACTGAAGCTTTCTTT
>TRBJ2-1|TRBD1|14|TRBV6-5|many
CASRGTGPYNEQFF
TGTGCCAGCAGAGGGACAGGACCCTACAATGAGCAGTTCTTC
>TRBJ2-1|TRBD2|13|TRBV29-1|many
CSVTSGSRSEQFF
TGCAGCGTAACTAGCGGGAGTAGGAGTGAGCAGTTCTTC
>TRBJ2-1|.|17|TRBV6-1|many
CASSPEGTRGLRNEQFF
TGTGCCAGCAGCCCAGAGGGTACGCGGGGTTTGAGGAATGAGCAGTTCTTC
>TRBJ2-1|TRBD1|14|TRBV6-5|many
CASSYDRGNNEQFF
TGTGCCAGCAGTTACGACAGGGGGAACAATGAGCAGTTCTTC
>TRBJ2-7|TRBD2|16|TRBV29-1|many
CSGAGPTSGRSYEQYF
TGCAGCGGAGCCGGACCTACTAGCGGGCGGTCCTACGAGCAGTACTTC
>TRBJ2-1|TRBD1|15|TRBV27|many
CASTIGGQASNEQFF
TGTGCCAGCACCATAGGGGGACAGGCGAGCAATGAGCAGTTCTTC
>TRBJ1-1|.|13|TRBV29-1|many
CSVTGRMNTEAFF
TGCAGCGTTACAGGTAGGATGAACACTGAAGCTTTCTTT
>TRBJ2-1|.|16|TRBV5-4|many
CASSLGGGLAYNEQFF
TGTGCCAGCAGCTTGGGAGGAGGTTTAGCCTACAATGAGCAGTTCTTC
>TRBJ1-1|.|15|TRBV9|many
CASSLPPGVNTEAFF
TGTGCCAGCAGCCTACCGCCAGGGGTGAACACTGAAGCTTTCTTT
>TRBJ1-2|.|13|TRBV19|many
CASNGRGSYGYTF
TGTGCCAGTAATGGTCGGGGATCCTATGGCTACACCTTC
>TRBJ2-3|.|16|TRBV6-5|few
CASKEGLSIVTDTQYF
TGTGCCAGCAAGGAGGGGCTCTCGATTGTCACAGATACGCAGTATTTT
>TRBJ2-2|TRBD1|16|TRBV25-1|many
CASSLRDRGDTGELFF
TGTGCCAGCAGTCTAAGGGACAGGGGAGACACCGGGGAGCTGTTTTTT
>TRBJ1-1|TRBD1|11|TRBV29-1|many
CRGQGDTEAFF
TGCAGAGGACAGGGGGACACTGAAGCTTTCTTT
>TRBJ2-3|TRBD2|14|TRBV20-1|many
CSAERLAGGDTQYF
TGCAGTGCTGAGAGACTAGCGGGGGGGGATACGCAGTATTTT
>TRBJ1-1|TRBD1|16|TRBV11-2|few
CASSPAGTGKGTEAFF
TGTGCCAGCAGCCCGGCCGGGACAGGGAAGGGCACTGAAGCTTTCTTT
>TRBJ2-5|.|15|TRBV4-1|.
CASSREHPSRETQYF
TGCGCCAGCAGCCGCGAGCATCCTAGCAGAGAGACCCAGTACTTC
>TRBJ2-1|TRBD1|15|TRBV6-2/TRBV6-3|many
CASRPGQGRYNEQFF
TGTGCCAGCAGACCGGGACAGGGGAGGTACAATGAGCAGTTCTTC
>TRBJ1-4|TRBD1|14|TRBV28|.
CASSLGQGREKLFF
TGTGCCAGCAGTTTGGGACAGGGTCGGGAAAAACTGTTTTTT
>TRBJ2-5|.|14|TRBV5-1|many
CASSLGPVQETQYF
TGCGCCAGCAGCTTGGGGCCAGTTCAAGAGACCCAGTACTTC
>TRBJ2-3|.|15|TRBV5-1|many
CASSLGSIKVDTQYF
TGCGCCAGCAGCTTAGGGAGTATCAAGGTAGATACGCAGTATTTT
>TRBJ2-7|.|15|TRBV4-3|.
CASSQVSLLGDEQYF
TGCGCCAGCAGCCAAGTTAGCCTGCTGGGGGACGAGCAGTACTTC
>TRBJ2-1|.|13|TRBV29-1|.
CSVDARSYNEQFF
TGCAGCGTTGACGCAAGGTCCTACAATGAGCAGTTCTTC
>TRBJ2-1|TRBD2|14|TRBV20-1|few
CSAGRPVVYNEQFF
TGCAGTGCCGGGAGGCCAGTCGTATACAATGAGCAGTTCTTC
>TRBJ2-7|.|15|TRBV7-2|many
CASSPQGGGLGEQYF
TGTGCCAGCAGCCCCCAGGGGGGGGGACTCGGCGAGCAGTACTTC
>TRBJ1-5|.|13|TRBV6-1|many
CASSEARDGPQHF
TGTGCCAGCAGTGAAGCCCGGGACGGCCCCCAGCATTTT
>TRBJ1-6|TRBD1|16|TRBV5-1|many
CASSLGQGIDNSPLHF
TGCGCCAGCAGCTTGGGACAGGGAATCGATAATTCACCCCTCCACTTT
>TRBJ2-3|.|14|TRBV5-1|.
CASSLGLSTDTQYF
TGCGCCAGCAGCTTGGGCCTTAGCACAGATACGCAGTATTTT